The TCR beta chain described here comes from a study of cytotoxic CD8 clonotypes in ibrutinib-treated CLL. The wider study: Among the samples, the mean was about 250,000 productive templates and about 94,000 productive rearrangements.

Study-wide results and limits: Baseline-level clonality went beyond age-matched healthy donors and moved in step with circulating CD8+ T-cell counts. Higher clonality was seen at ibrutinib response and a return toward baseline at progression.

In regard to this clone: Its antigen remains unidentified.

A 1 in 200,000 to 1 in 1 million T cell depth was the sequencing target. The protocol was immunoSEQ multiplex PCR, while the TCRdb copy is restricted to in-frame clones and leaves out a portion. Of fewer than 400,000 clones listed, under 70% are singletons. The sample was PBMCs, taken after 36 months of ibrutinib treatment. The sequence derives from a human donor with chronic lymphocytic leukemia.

DNA of the CDR3: TGTGCCAGCAGTTCCAGCGGGGGGGCATCGGGCGAGCAGTACTTC. Protein sequence: CASSSSGGASGEQYF. The chain carries TRBV6-5 and TRBJ2-7; 10 positions match TRBD2. Germline assignment: CDR1 MNHEY and CDR2 SVGAGI. Trimming removed 4 bases from V and 6 bases from J; junction bases left unmatched: 9. The CDR3 loop spans 15 amino acids.